The T cell receptor beta chain under discussion was sequenced for a study of shared clonotypes between healthy human individuals. Naive-designated CD8 cells lacked CD45RO, were positively enriched for CCR7, and omitted terminally differentiated effector memory CD45RA+ cells. About 33,000 T cell genomes (around 190 ng DNA) went into each sorted-subset replicate. TCRdb's copy holds only in-frame clones and misses some; the assay was immunoSEQ multiplex PCR. The top ten clones hold approximately 0.3% of a sample with under 600,000 clones, 95% to 98% of them seen once. The CDR3 loop spans 18 amino acids. V lost 4 bases to trimming and J lost 2 bases, with 21 bases between them. CDR1 MGHRA and CDR2 YSYEKL come from the germline V gene.

The TCR originated in a man aged 25-40 years in good health. The rearrangement joins TRBV4-1 to TRBJ2-1, with TRBD2 as a possible D gene (5 bases). Sequenced: naive CD8+ T cells sorted from blood. DNA for the CDR3: TGCGCCAGCAGCCCTTCAGGAGCGTCAGGAGGACCCTACAATGAGCAGTTCTTC. It encodes CASSPSGASGGPYNEQFF.